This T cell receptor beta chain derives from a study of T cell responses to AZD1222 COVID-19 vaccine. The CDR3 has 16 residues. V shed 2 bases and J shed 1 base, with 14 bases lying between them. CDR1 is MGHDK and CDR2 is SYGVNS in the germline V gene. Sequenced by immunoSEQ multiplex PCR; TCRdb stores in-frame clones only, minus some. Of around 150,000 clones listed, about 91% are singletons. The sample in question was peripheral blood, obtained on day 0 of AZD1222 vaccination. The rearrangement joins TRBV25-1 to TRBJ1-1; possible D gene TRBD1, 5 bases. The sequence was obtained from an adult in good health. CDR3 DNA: TGTGCCAGCAGTGAACTCGGAGGGACGGCGAACACTGAAGCTTTCTTT. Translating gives CASSELGGTANTEAFF.